This T cell receptor (beta chain) appears in the sequencing data of a study of blood T cell repertoires in COVID-19. Overall study: The United States, Italy and Spain supplied acute and convalescent COVID-19 samples.

V dropped 2 bases and J dropped 5 bases, with 12 bases sitting between them. This CDR3 spans 13 amino acids. Germline CDR1 GTSNPN, CDR2 SVGIG (reference sequence). Which cohort a participant joined came from the clinical history participants gave. TCRdb's copy holds only in-frame clones and misses some; the assay was immunoSEQ multiplex PCR. The repertoire includes 380,000 or so clones, roughly 88% of them detected once, and approximately 2.1% sits in the top ten. The source material was PBMCs or T cells enriched from blood (not recorded which). The origin of this receptor is a middle-aged woman with acute COVID-19. This chain joins TRBV30 and TRBJ1-1; D is unclear. The CDR3 is CAWSFRGGTEAFF. CDR3 sequence (DNA): TGTGCCTGGAGTTTCCGGGGAGGGACTGAAGCTTTCTTT.